The 13 T cell receptor beta chains listed next were all sequenced from one sample in a study of control samples from healthy donors and cancer patients. TCRdb's table, derived via immunoSEQ multiplex PCR, lists solely in-frame clones and lacks some. The table records approximately 110,000 clones, about nine tenths of them present only once. Sequenced: blood. Receptor source: a woman younger than 35 in good health.

The chain joins TRBV28 to TRBJ2-2, with TRBD1 matching over 7 bases. This CDR3 has 14 residues. V was clipped by 7 bases and J by 5 bases; unmatched bases: 7. Germline V gene sequence: CDR1 MDHEN, CDR2 SYDVKM. CDR3 in DNA: TGTGCCAGCATAAGGGGACAGAGGACCGGGGAGCTGTTTTTT. Encoded protein: CASIRGQRTGELFF. Full variable domain (remainder filled in from reference TRBV28 and TRBJ2-2): DVKVTQSSRYLVKRTGEKVFLECVQDMDHENMFWYRQDPGLGLRLIYFSYDVKMKEKGDIPEGYSVSREKKERFSLILESASTNQTSMYLCASIRGQRTGELFFGEGSRLTVL.

The V gene is TRBV5-1, the J gene TRBJ2-7, with D perhaps matching TRBD2 (5 bases). Germline-derived CDR1 and CDR2 are SGHRS and YFSETQ. This CDR3 is 14 amino acids long. V was trimmed by 0 bases and J by 3 bases, leaving 10 bases between them. CDR3 in amino acids: CASSLASGGYEQYF. The CDR3 nucleotides are TGCGCCAGCAGCTTGGCTTCCGGAGGCTACGAGCAGTACTTC.

The chain uses TRBV10-3 and TRBJ2-7; D remains unclear. The CDR3 has 11 amino acids. CDR1 is ENHRY and CDR2 is SYGVKD in the germline V gene. V was shortened by 10 bases and J by 2 bases, with 9 bases between the two germline ends. CDR3 protein: CASSMTYEQYF. CDR3 DNA: TGTGCCAGTTCGATGACCTACGAGCAGTACTTC.

CDR3 loop: CASSFAVGDRGSEQYF. DNA for the CDR3: TGTGCCAGCAGTTTCGCGGTCGGGGACAGGGGAAGCGAGCAGTACTTC. The chain employs TRBV27 and TRBJ2-7, with 10 bases fitting TRBD1. The CDR3 has 16 residues. The germline gives CDR1 MNHEY, CDR2 SMNVEV (reference sequence). J lost 6 bases, V lost 3 bases, and 11 bases had no gene match.

The rearrangement links TRBV10-1 to TRBJ1-1; a possible D gene is TRBD1 (6 bases). CDR3 length: 13 residues. The germline V gene has CDR1 WNHNN and CDR2 SYGVQD (reference sequence). V was shortened by 9 bases and J by 5 bases, with 16 bases between the two germline ends. In DNA form, the CDR3 reads TGCGCCAGAACGACAGGAGTTTCTACTGAAGCTTTCTTT. Protein: CARTTGVSTEAFF.

This sequence joins TRBV18 and TRBJ2-7, with 9 nucleotides matching TRBD2. The CDR3 runs to 19 residues. The V and J ends lost 4 bases and 5 bases, in that order; junction bases with no gene match: 21. CDR1 and CDR2 from the germline V gene are KGHSH and LQKENI. The DNA for the CDR3 is TGTGCCAGCTCACGGGCGGCTAGCGGGAACGCGGCGTTTGGGAACGAGCAGTACTTC. It yields the protein CASSRAASGNAAFGNEQYF.

This clone was counted at least ten times. This chain uses TRBV3-1 (or the pseudogene TRBV3-2) with TRBJ2-7, with TRBD2 matching 13 bases. V was pared by 3 bases and J by 6 bases, with 14 bases of the junction left unmatched. The germline CDR1 and CDR2 sequences are LGHDT and YNNKEL (reference sequence). This CDR3 contains 18 residues. The CDR3 is CASSQRSPLAGGLGEQYF. The CDR3 nucleotides are TGTGCCAGCAGCCAGCGCTCGCCACTAGCGGGGGGGCTGGGCGAGCAGTACTTC.

This clone was counted between two and nine times. The chain uses TRBV25-1 and TRBJ2-5, with TRBD2 matching 16 bases. This CDR3 region has 17 residues. The trim removed 2 bases at V and 5 bases at J, leaving 5 bases unmatched. Germline CDR1 MGHDK, CDR2 SYGVNS. CDR3 region: CASSEGTSGGAGETQYF. The CDR3 DNA follows: TGTGCCAGCAGTGAAGGGACTAGCGGGGGGGCAGGGGAGACCCAGTACTTC.

The chain carries TRBV2 and TRBJ2-3; D is unclear. The V gene's germline CDR1 is SNHLY and CDR2 FYNNEI. The CDR3 runs to 14 residues. Between the trimmed V and J ends, which lost 7 bases and 0 bases, there was a span of 11 bases. The CDR3 spells CASIPLASTDTQYF. Here the CDR3 DNA reads TGTGCCAGCATCCCACTGGCTAGCACAGATACGCAGTATTTT. The full variable domain, its missing parts supplied by reference TRBV2 and TRBJ2-3, is EPEVTQTPSHQVTQMGQEVILRCVPISNHLYFYWYRQILGQKVEFLVSFYNNEISEKSEIFDDQFSVERPDGSNFTLKIRSTKLEDSAMYFCASIPLASTDTQYFGPGTRLTVL.

This clone was observed a handful of times. The chain employs TRBV25-1 and TRBJ1-5; TRBD1 aligns across 8 bases. After removal of 7 bases from V and 6 bases from J, the junction contained 8 bases not matched to a gene. This CDR3 is 14 amino acids long. Germline CDR1 MGHDK, CDR2 SYGVNS. CDR3 DNA: TGTGCCAGCACCGAAGACAGGGGTCCTCAGCCCCAGCATTTT. Its translation: CASTEDRGPQPQHF.

The V gene is TRBV27, the J gene TRBJ2-5; the D gene is possibly TRBD2 (6 bases). This CDR3 spans 14 amino acids. Germline assignment: CDR1 MNHEY and CDR2 SMNVEV (reference sequence). V was cut by 6 bases and J by 7 bases, with 18 bases left in between. The CDR3 protein is CASSSGADPRTQYF. CDR3 nucleotides: TGTGCCAGCAGCTCGGGAGCGGACCCGAGGACCCAGTACTTC.

The genes are TRBV5-1 and TRBJ1-1; possibly TRBD1 for D (5 bases). Germline lookup yields CDR1 SGHRS and CDR2 YFSETQ. The CDR3 spans 14 residues. The V gene lost 2 bases and the J gene lost 3 bases, with 11 bases spanning the gap. The CDR3 here is CASSLRQGYTEAFF. Written as DNA, the CDR3 is TGCGCCAGCAGCTTACGCCAGGGTTACACTGAAGCTTTCTTT.

The chain recombines TRBV30 with TRBJ1-2; 10 bases map to TRBD1. The CDR3 totals 15 residues. The J segment lost 6 bases and the V segment lost 2 bases, leaving 9 bases of the junction unmatched. Germline CDR1 and CDR2: GTSNPN and SVGIG (reference sequence). The CDR3: CAWSRRGQGLNGYTF. In nucleotides, the CDR3 is TGTGCCTGGAGTCGCCGGGGACAGGGGTTGAATGGCTACACCTTC.